The T cell receptor beta chain under discussion was sequenced for a study of beta chain features in type 1 diabetes. What was sequenced were expressed TCRB transcripts, since all of the isolated RNA had been reverse transcribed. Some clones are missing from TCRdb's copy, which holds only in-frame ones; the method was immunoSEQ multiplex PCR. The table includes under 450,000 clones, about 15% detected once. V gave up 3 bases and J gave up 0 bases; unmatched junction bases: 4. The germline CDR1 and CDR2 sequences are SGHTA and FQGTGA. The length of the CDR3 is 16 residues. The sample was naive CD4+ T cells from blood. The TCR was taken from a man in his thirties or forties in good health. The V gene is TRBV7-3, the J gene TRBJ2-1; 8 nucleotides line up with TRBD1. The CDR3 bases are TGTGCCAGCAGCTTGCAGGGGGCTGCCTCCTACAATGAGCAGTTCTTC. Translated, it gives CASSLQGAASYNEQFF.